This entry is about one T cell receptor beta chain. Its antigen is still unknown. The data originate from a study of shared clonotypes between healthy human individuals. Study at large: Each donor's CD8 memory used one plate, CD8 naive two, each CD4 subset three.

Repertoires were generated with immunoSEQ multiplex PCR, while TCRdb's copy carries only in-frame clones and drops some. The profile covers some 1,900,000 clones, with less than 95% appearing a single time and 1.2% taken by the ten largest. Study-level points and caveats: Estimated richness was generally greater in naive than memory subsets. Shared clonotypes across all four donors exceeded non-shared ones in generation probability.

Terminally differentiated effector memory CD45RA+ cells were excluded by CCR7 positive selection of CD45RO-negative cells. The ends were cut back, 6 bases at V and 4 bases at J, with 14 bases in the middle. The V gene's germline CDR1 is SQVTM and CDR2 ANQGSEA. The CDR3 totals 13 residues. The sequence was collected from a young man in good health. What was sequenced was naive CD8+ T cells sorted from blood. J is TRBJ2-3 and V is TRBV29-1; D is tentatively TRBD1 or TRBD2 (5 bases each). The CDR3 sequence: CSVTGALSDTQYF. CDR3 nucleotides: TGCAGCGTCACCGGGGCCCTTTCAGATACGCAGTATTTT.